This passage covers 26 T cell receptor beta chains from one sample sequenced in a study of blood T cell repertoires in COVID-19 (dated by TCRdb to 2020 to 2021). The library relied on the immunoSEQ multiplex PCR assay. Held by TCRdb, this immuneACCESS table contains in-frame sequences only and omits some clones. Under half of the omission traces to an unresolved V gene where checked; the cause of the rest is unknown. A total of roughly 77,000 clones appear in this sample, over 75% of them only once. The top ten constitute under 6% of the sample. Sequencing was done on a sample of peripheral blood. The receptors derive from a human donor in a cohort sampled during active COVID-19.

The chain recombines TRBV5-1 with TRBJ2-5; 9 positions match TRBD1. Germline-derived CDR1 and CDR2 are SGHRS and YFSETQ. There are 16 residues in the CDR3. The V gene end was trimmed by 0 bases and the J gene end by 2 bases; junction bases not matched to a gene: 5. CDR3 sequence: CASSLATGGKQETQYF. CDR3 in DNA: TGCGCCAGCAGCTTGGCGACAGGGGGAAAACAAGAGACCCAGTACTTC.

The CDR3 region is CASSLSGREEQFF. CDR3 sequence (DNA): TGTGCCAGCAGCTTAAGCGGGAGAGAAGAGCAGTTCTTC. This chain joins TRBV11-2 and TRBJ2-1; 8 bases are a match to TRBD2. Germline CDR1 and CDR2: SGHAT and FQNNGV. This CDR3 is 13 amino acids long. Germline trimming cut 2 bases from V and 10 bases from J; bases unmatched to any gene: 4.

CDR3 protein: CASSSQPPGVGSPLHF. As DNA, the CDR3 is TGTGCCAGCAGTTCACAACCCCCGGGGGTGGGGTCACCCCTCCACTTT. This chain connects TRBV6-5 to TRBJ1-6; the D gene is possibly TRBD1 (5 bases). Germline V gene data show CDR1 as MNHEY and CDR2 as SVGAGI. Trimming took 4 bases from V and 10 from J, leaving 20 bases between them. The CDR3 contains 16 residues.

The chain joins TRBV12-3 or TRBV12-4 to TRBJ2-3; D gene uncertain. The length of the CDR3 is 12 residues. The V end was cut by 5 bases, the J end by 9 bases, with 12 bases between. The CDR3 nucleotides read TGTGCCAGCAGTCTCGGGTCCGTCACGCAGTATTTT. It specifies CASSLGSVTQYF.

CDR3 loop: CASSFYGQGEKLFF. In DNA, the CDR3 is TGTGCCAGCAGCTTTTACGGACAGGGTGAAAAACTGTTTTTT. This chain links TRBV7-2 with TRBJ1-4, with 8 bases fitting TRBD1. The V gene end was trimmed by 3 bases and the J gene end by 7 bases; junction bases not matched to a gene: 4. The CDR3 is 14 amino acids. CDR1 and CDR2 (germline): SGHTA, FQGNSA.

The chain has TRBV19 and TRBJ2-4; TRBD2 matches at 8 bases. The CDR3 is 16 residues long. Germline loops: CDR1 LNHDA, CDR2 SQIVND (reference sequence). After removal of 3 bases from V and 3 bases from J, the junction contained 7 bases not matched to a gene. The CDR3 DNA sequence: TGTGCCAGTAGTATTACTAGCGCGGGAGGCAAAAACATTCAGTACTTC. Translating it yields CASSITSAGGKNIQYF. Using reference TRBV19 and TRBJ2-4 for the parts outside the CDR3, the full variable domain is DGGITQSPKYLFRKEGQNVTLSCEQNLNHDAMYWYRQDPGQGLRLIYYSQIVNDFQKGDIAEGYSVSREKKESFPLTVTSAQKNPTAFYLCASSITSAGGKNIQYFGAGTRLSVL.

The chain recombines TRBV9 with TRBJ1-1; D is undetermined. Looked up from germline, CDR1 is SGDLS and CDR2 is YYNGEE. The CDR3 loop spans 14 amino acids. Trimming took 3 bases from V and 1 from J, leaving 10 bases between them. CDR3 nucleotides: TGTGCCAGCAGCGCCCCACACGAGAACACTGAAGCTTTCTTT. This sequence encodes CASSAPHENTEAFF.

Only a few counts were recorded for this clone. The rearrangement links TRBV23-1 to TRBJ2-7, with 7 bases that match TRBD1. TRBV23-1 is recorded as an ORF, its role being uncertain. V dropped 2 bases and J dropped 6; count of bases not matched to a gene: 10. This CDR3 spans 15 amino acids. The chain's CDR3 is CASSQPRDRCFEQYF. The CDR3 region has the DNA TGCGCCAGCAGTCAACCCCGGGACAGATGTTTCGAGCAGTACTTC.

This chain joins TRBV5-1 and TRBJ2-5; D is unresolved. Germline CDR1 and CDR2: SGHRS and YFSETQ. The V gene lost 4 bases and the J gene lost 4 bases, with 20 bases spanning the gap. This CDR3 is built from 16 residues. The CDR3 is CASSLMQRSHPETQYF. The CDR3 nucleotides are TGCGCCAGCAGCCTCATGCAGCGCTCCCACCCAGAGACCCAGTACTTC.

This chain connects TRBV5-4 to TRBJ2-2, with 7 bases fitting TRBD1. Germline lookup yields CDR1 SGHNT and CDR2 YYREEE (reference sequence). V was pared by 3 bases and J by 3 bases, with 5 bases of the junction left unmatched. The CDR3 loop spans 15 amino acids. The CDR3 coding sequence is TGTGCCAGCAGCTCAGACAGGGCGTACACCGGGGAGCTGTTTTTT. It yields the protein CASSSDRAYTGELFF. Full variable domain (remainder filled in from reference TRBV5-4 and TRBJ2-2): ETGVTQSPTHLIKTRGQQVTLRCSSQSGHNTVSWYQQALGQGPQFIFQYYREEENGRGNFPPRFSGLQFPNYSSELNVNALELDDSALYLCASSSDRAYTGELFFGEGSRLTVL.

The chain couples TRBV18 to TRBJ2-7; 9 bases line up with TRBD2. The J segment lost 5 bases and the V segment lost 6 bases, leaving 8 bases of the junction unmatched. Germline CDR1 is KGHSH and CDR2 is LQKENI. The CDR3 runs to 14 residues. The CDR3 coding sequence is TGTGCCAGCTCGGAGGGAGCGGGGGGTCACGAGCAGTACTTC. Its translation is CASSEGAGGHEQYF.

The rearrangement uses TRBV19 and TRBJ2-1; TRBD1 matches at 10 bases. Trimming cost V 5 bases and J 7 bases; bases outside gene matches: 14. Per the germline V gene, CDR1 is LNHDA and CDR2 is SQIVND (reference sequence). The CDR3 extends over 17 amino acids. The CDR3 DNA reads TGTGCCAGTAGTTCATATACCGGGACAGGGGATGAGAATGAGCAGTTCTTC. Translating gives CASSSYTGTGDENEQFF.

The chain is built from TRBV12-3 or TRBV12-4 and TRBJ2-5, with 8 bases identical to TRBD1. V gave up 7 bases and J gave up 6 bases; unmatched junction bases: 7. This CDR3 contains 13 residues. The CDR3 bases are TGTGCCAGCACTCACGACAGGGGACAGACCCAGTACTTC. Residues: CASTHDRGQTQYF.

V usage is TRBV30 and J usage is TRBJ1-1, with a possible D match to TRBD1 (6 bases). Trimming shortened V by 4 bases and J by 4 bases, and 10 bases separated the two germline ends. Germline V gene lookup returns CDR1 GTSNPN and CDR2 SVGIG (reference sequence). The CDR3 length is 12 residues. The DNA for the CDR3 is TGTGCCTGGACTCGGACAGTCACTGAAGCTTTCTTT. Translated, it gives CAWTRTVTEAFF.

The V and J genes are TRBV7-9 and TRBJ1-5; maybe TRBD1 (6 bases). V was pared by 5 bases and J by 4 bases, with 15 bases between. The germline CDR1 and CDR2 sequences are SEHNR and FQNEAQ (reference sequence). This CDR3 has 15 residues. The CDR3 is CASSETGLGNQPQHF. CDR3 in DNA: TGTGCCAGCAGCGAAACAGGGCTCGGGAATCAGCCCCAGCATTTT.

The chain links TRBV5-1 to TRBJ1-5; no firm D call. CDR1 is SGHRS and CDR2 is YFSETQ in the germline V gene. This CDR3 contains 15 residues. V dropped 0 bases and J dropped 0 bases, with 7 bases sitting between them. Here the CDR3 reads CASSLDSNSNQPQHF. The CDR3 region has the DNA TGCGCCAGCAGCTTGGACAGCAATAGCAATCAGCCCCAGCATTTT.

This rearrangement joins TRBV5-1 to TRBJ2-2; D is perhaps TRBD1 (6 bases). Trimming took off 0 bases at V and 0 bases at J, with 9 bases between the two ends. Germline CDR1 SGHRS, CDR2 YFSETQ. The CDR3 runs 16 residues. CDR3: CASSLEGGANTGELFF. CDR3 coding DNA: TGCGCCAGCAGCTTGGAAGGGGGAGCGAACACCGGGGAGCTGTTTTTT.

This clone was counted between two and nine times. The chain joins TRBV5-6 to TRBJ2-7; 10 nucleotides line up with TRBD1. Germline values: CDR1 SGHDT, CDR2 YYEEEE. V dropped 4 bases and J dropped 3; count of bases not matched to a gene: 7. The CDR3 is 15 amino acids. The CDR3 region has the DNA TGTGCCAGCAGCGACGCCGGGACAGGGGTCTACGAGCAGTACTTC. Protein product: CASSDAGTGVYEQYF.

The chain has TRBV6-5 and TRBJ2-7; possibly TRBD2 for D (5 bases). The CDR3 runs 15 residues. Germline assignment: CDR1 MNHEY and CDR2 SVGAGI. Trimming shortened V by 6 bases and J by 2 bases, and 17 bases separated the two germline ends. The CDR3 loop is CASSRGLNAAYEQYF. The CDR3 DNA reads TGTGCCAGCAGCCGCGGGCTAAACGCCGCCTACGAGCAGTACTTC.

The J gene is TRBJ1-2, the V gene TRBV28; D perhaps matches TRBD1 (5 bases). This CDR3 has 14 residues. V gave up 6 bases and J gave up 7 bases, with 18 bases separating them. Germline CDR1 reads MDHEN; CDR2 reads SYDVKM. Here the CDR3 reads CASRPTGGPTGYTF. The CDR3 DNA is TGTGCCAGCAGGCCGACCGGGGGTCCCACTGGCTACACCTTC.

The gene calls are TRBV18 and TRBJ2-7, with 11 bases aligning to TRBD1. The CDR3 consists of 15 residues. The junction had 4 bases not matched to a gene; V was cut back by 4 bases and J by 2 bases. CDR1 and CDR2 from the germline V gene are KGHSH and LQKENI. The CDR3 region is CASSQGQGAPYEQYF. Written as DNA, the CDR3 is TGTGCCAGCTCACAAGGACAGGGGGCTCCCTACGAGCAGTACTTC. The complete variable domain, with remaining parts taken from reference TRBV18 and TRBJ2-7, reads NAGVMQNPRHLVRRRGQEARLRCSPMKGHSHVYWYRQLPEEGLKFMVYLQKENIIDESGMPKERFSAEFPKEGPSILRIQQVVRGDSAAYFCASSQGQGAPYEQYFGPGTRLTVT.

The V call is TRBV9, the J call TRBJ2-3, with TRBD2 matching 13 bases. In germline, CDR1 is SGDLS, CDR2 YYNGEE. There are 17 residues in the CDR3. Germline trimming cut 2 bases from V and 4 bases from J; bases unmatched to any gene: 7. CDR3 nucleotides: TGTGCCAGCAGCGTTACTAGCGGGAGGGCCAAAGCAGATACGCAGTATTTT. Its protein product is CASSVTSGRAKADTQYF.

V gene TRBV5-6 combines with J gene TRBJ1-2; D perhaps matches TRBD1 (5 bases). This CDR3 has 14 amino acids. CDR1 is SGHDT, CDR2 YYEEEE, per germline. Trimming shortened V by 2 bases and J by 4 bases, and 12 bases separated the two germline ends. The CDR3: CASSLVDSSYGYTF. In nucleotides, the CDR3 is TGTGCCAGCAGCTTAGTTGACAGCTCCTATGGCTACACCTTC.

The chain carries TRBV11-2 and TRBJ2-6, with D possibly being TRBD1 (5 bases). Germline CDR1 is SGHAT and CDR2 is FQNNGV. Trimming removed 2 bases from V and 4 bases from J, with 12 bases in between. This CDR3 region has 16 residues. The CDR3 bases are TGTGCCAGCAGCTTAACGCCAGGGCAAGGGGCCAACGTCCTGACTTTC. Protein sequence: CASSLTPGQGANVLTF. Drawing the rest from reference TRBV11-2 and TRBJ2-6, the complete variable domain is EAGVAQSPRYKIIEKRQSVAFWCNPISGHATLYWYQQILGQGPKLLIQFQNNGVVDDSQLPKDRFSAERLKGVDSTLKIQPAKLEDSAVYLCASSLTPGQGANVLTFGAGSRLTVL.

V gene TRBV7-6 combines with J gene TRBJ1-3; TRBD1 aligns across 7 bases. The junction had 5 bases not matched to a gene; V was cut back by 5 bases and J by 4 bases. Germline V lookup: CDR1 SGHVS, CDR2 FNYEAQ. CDR3 size: 14 residues. The CDR3 spells CASSLDRAGNTIYF. Written as DNA, the CDR3 is TGTGCCAGCAGCCTCGACAGGGCCGGAAACACCATATATTTT.

J is TRBJ2-1 and V is TRBV24-1, with 7 bases that match TRBD1. CDR3 length equals 15 residues. CDR1 is KGHDR and CDR2 is SFDVKD in the germline V gene. The J segment lost 8 bases and the V segment lost 3 bases, leaving 9 bases of the junction unmatched. The CDR3 DNA follows: TGTGCCACCAGTGATCGGGGACAGTCGGTGGATGAGCAGTTCTTC. Translating gives CATSDRGQSVDEQFF.